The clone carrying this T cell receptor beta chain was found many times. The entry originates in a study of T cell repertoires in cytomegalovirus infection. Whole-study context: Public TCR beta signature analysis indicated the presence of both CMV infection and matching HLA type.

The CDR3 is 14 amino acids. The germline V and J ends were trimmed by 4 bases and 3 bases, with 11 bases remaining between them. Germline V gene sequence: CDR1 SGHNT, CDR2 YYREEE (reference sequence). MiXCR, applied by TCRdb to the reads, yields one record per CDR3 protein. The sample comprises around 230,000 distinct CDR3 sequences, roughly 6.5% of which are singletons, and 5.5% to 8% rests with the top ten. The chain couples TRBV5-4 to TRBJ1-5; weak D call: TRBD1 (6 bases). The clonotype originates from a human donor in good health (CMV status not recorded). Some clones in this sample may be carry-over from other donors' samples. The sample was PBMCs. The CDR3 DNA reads TGTGCCAGCAGCCGCGCAGGGGTCAATCAGCCCCAGCATTTT. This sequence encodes CASSRAGVNQPQHF.